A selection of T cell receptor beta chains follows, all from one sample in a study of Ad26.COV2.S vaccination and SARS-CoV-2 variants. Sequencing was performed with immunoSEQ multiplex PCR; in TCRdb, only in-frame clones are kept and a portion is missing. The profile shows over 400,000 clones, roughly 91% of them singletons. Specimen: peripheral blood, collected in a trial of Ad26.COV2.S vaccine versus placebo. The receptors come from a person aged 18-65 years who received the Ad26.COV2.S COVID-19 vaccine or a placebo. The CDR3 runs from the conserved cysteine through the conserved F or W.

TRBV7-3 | CASSPGSYNEQFF
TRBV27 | CASSLAGDRGWYEQYF
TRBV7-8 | CASSVRRDTEAFF
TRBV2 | CASSDMGWAFF
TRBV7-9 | CASSRPGTSGLYEQYF
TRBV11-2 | CASSLGQGSYNEQFF
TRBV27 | CASSPTGRNTIYF
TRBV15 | CATSKPGRMEKLFF
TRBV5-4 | CASSPGQGGIGYGYTF
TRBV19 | CASSPARQAFNEKLFF
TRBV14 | CASSPTGGGWQFF
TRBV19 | CASSADPTGNSPLHF